This entry lists 18 T cell receptor beta chains sequenced from one sample in a study of blood T cell repertoires in COVID-19. TCRdb keeps only in-frame clones here, not all; method: immunoSEQ multiplex PCR. Among approximately 200,000 clones, 75% to 90% were seen once, and the ten largest hold about 2.1%. Sequencing was carried out using peripheral blood. All receptors derive from a man aged 65-85 years with active or convalescent COVID-19.

This clone was counted a single time. This chain joins TRBV29-1 and TRBJ2-1, with 7 nucleotides matching TRBD1. CDR1 is SQVTM and CDR2 is ANQGSEA in the germline V gene. The CDR3 sequence is 14 residues long. The CDR3 DNA follows: TGCAGTCATAGCCGGGACAGATCATACAATGAGCAGTTCTTC. Protein: CSHSRDRSYNEQFF.

V gene TRBV30 combines with J gene TRBJ1-6; TRBD1 is a possible D gene (5 bases). Germline V gives CDR1 GTSNPN, CDR2 SVGIG (reference sequence). The CDR3 is 14 amino acids. The V end lost 3 bases, the J end lost 2 bases, and 8 bases lay between the germline ends. CDR3 in amino acids: CAWRGHAYNSPLHF. The CDR3 nucleotides are TGTGCCTGGAGGGGGCACGCCTATAATTCACCCCTCCACTTT.

This clone was recorded a few times. The chain employs TRBV5-1 and TRBJ1-4, with 10 bases aligning to TRBD1. V was pared by 0 bases and J by 8 bases, with 4 bases of the junction left unmatched. The CDR3 runs 15 residues. Germline loops: CDR1 SGHRS, CDR2 YFSETQ. The CDR3 reads CASSLDGTGEEKLFF. The DNA for the CDR3 is TGCGCCAGCAGCTTGGACGGGACAGGGGAAGAAAAACTGTTTTTT.

The chain uses TRBV27 and TRBJ1-4; tentative D call: TRBD1 (5 bases). The germline V and J ends were trimmed by 3 bases and 7 bases, with 9 bases remaining between them. CDR3 length: 13 amino acids. CDR1 is MNHEY and CDR2 is SMNVEV in the germline V gene (reference sequence). The CDR3 sequence: CASSFGHFEKLFF. In DNA, the CDR3 is TGTGCCAGCAGTTTCGGACACTTTGAAAAACTGTTTTTT. The full variable domain, with the rest looked up from reference TRBV27 and TRBJ1-4, is EAQVTQNPRYLITVTGKKLTVTCSQNMNHEYMSWYRQDPGLGLRQIYYSMNVEVTDKGDVPEGYKVSRKEKRNFPLILESPSPNQTSLYFCASSFGHFEKLFFGSGTQLSVL.

The chain employs TRBV25-1 and TRBJ2-1; perhaps TRBD1 as D (6 bases). Germline V gene data show CDR1 as MGHDK and CDR2 as SYGVNS. This CDR3 region has 15 residues. Trimming removed 1 base at V and 5 bases at J, with 12 bases between. The CDR3 spells CASSEFSGHNNEQFF. CDR3 DNA: TGTGCCAGCAGTGAATTTTCGGGACATAACAATGAGCAGTTCTTC.

The V call is TRBV7-2, the J call TRBJ2-1; 9 bases line up with TRBD2. This CDR3 is 15 amino acids long. V shed 2 bases, J shed 2 bases, and the junction held 1 base outside the gene matches. The V gene's germline CDR1 is SGHTA and CDR2 FQGNSA. The CDR3 coding sequence is TGTGCCAGCAGCTTAAGCGGGGGGACCTACAATGAGCAGTTCTTC. This codes for CASSLSGGTYNEQFF.

This chain joins TRBV9 and TRBJ2-5; no clear D gene. Trimming removed 2 bases from V and 5 bases from J, with 10 bases in between. The CDR3 runs to 13 residues. Germline values: CDR1 SGDLS, CDR2 YYNGEE. The CDR3 is CASSVLHGETQYF. CDR3 sequence (DNA): TGTGCCAGCAGCGTCCTCCACGGGGAGACCCAGTACTTC.

The J gene is TRBJ2-2, the V gene TRBV4-2, with TRBD2 identical over 7 bases. Trimming at V came to 3 bases and at J to 3 bases, leaving 7 bases not matched to a gene. Germline loops: CDR1 LGHNA, CDR2 YNFKEQ. This CDR3 has 16 residues. In nucleotides, the CDR3 is TGTGCCAGCAGCCACAGGAGGACTAGAGACACCGGGGAGCTGTTTTTT. It encodes CASSHRRTRDTGELFF.

The chain couples TRBV18 to TRBJ1-3; 7 bases match TRBD1. The germline gives CDR1 KGHSH, CDR2 LQKENI. The length of the CDR3 is 15 residues. With 4 bases clipped from V and 1 base from J, the junction kept 4 bases outside the gene matches. The CDR3 sequence: CASSRQGVSGNTIYF. Written as DNA, the CDR3 is TGTGCCAGCTCACGACAGGGTGTGTCTGGAAACACCATATATTTT.

The V call is TRBV7-9, the J call TRBJ1-1; D unresolved. Between the trimmed V and J ends, which lost 4 bases and 11 bases, there was a span of 8 bases. There are 10 residues in the CDR3. Germline V gene data show CDR1 as SEHNR and CDR2 as FQNEAQ (reference sequence). The CDR3 sequence: CASSSSRAFF. The CDR3, as DNA: TGTGCCAGCAGCTCCAGCAGGGCTTTCTTT.

This chain joins TRBV7-2 and TRBJ2-3; a possible D gene is TRBD1 (6 bases). Between the trimmed V and J ends, which lost 4 bases and 4 bases, there was a span of 9 bases. CDR3 size: 13 residues. Germline lookup yields CDR1 SGHTA and CDR2 FQGNSA. CDR3 amino acids: CASSSGVADTQYF. CDR3 DNA: TGTGCCAGCAGCTCAGGGGTGGCAGATACGCAGTATTTT.

The V call is TRBV3-1 (or the pseudogene TRBV3-2), the J call TRBJ2-7; TRBD1 matches at 9 bases. Germline CDR1 is LGHDT and CDR2 is YNNKEL (reference sequence). The CDR3 spans 13 residues. Trimming took 5 bases from V and 7 from J; bases not matched to a gene: 6. The CDR3 sequence: CASSFGQGKEQYF. DNA for the CDR3: TGTGCCAGCAGCTTCGGACAGGGGAAGGAGCAGTACTTC.

The V and J genes are TRBV7-2 and TRBJ2-5; a weak D match, TRBD1 (6 bases). This CDR3 is 14 amino acids long. V was pared by 4 bases and J by 4 bases, with 13 bases between. Germline-derived CDR1 and CDR2 are SGHTA and FQGNSA. Written as DNA, the CDR3 is TGTGCCAGCAGCTCCCCGACAGGTCTAGAGACCCAGTACTTC. This encodes CASSSPTGLETQYF.

On this clone itself: This CDR3 is also generated by other DNA sequences in the sample. This sequence joins TRBV5-1 and TRBJ2-3, with TRBD2 as a possible D gene (6 bases). Germline assignment: CDR1 SGHRS and CDR2 YFSETQ. This CDR3 region has 13 residues. Trimming took off 5 bases at V and 0 bases at J, with 7 bases between the two ends. CDR3 DNA: TGCGCCAGCAGGGCGGGAAGCACAGATACGCAGTATTTT. This sequence encodes CASRAGSTDTQYF.

The chain uses TRBV18 and TRBJ2-1, with TRBD2 matching 8 bases. Germline assignment: CDR1 KGHSH and CDR2 LQKENI. After removal of 3 bases from V and 8 bases from J, the junction contained 9 bases not matched to a gene. This CDR3 spans 15 amino acids. The CDR3 loop is CASSPRESGRHEQFF. The CDR3 nucleotides read TGTGCCAGCTCACCCCGAGAGAGCGGGAGACATGAGCAGTTCTTC.

J is TRBJ1-2 and V is TRBV6-5; D is uncertain. Germline loops: CDR1 MNHEY, CDR2 SVGAGI. The CDR3 extends over 15 amino acids. Trimming removed 2 bases at V and 5 bases at J, with 15 bases between. The CDR3 nucleotides read TGTGCCAGCAGTTACGATCCCCTTAGCCCATATGGCTACACCTTC. This translates into CASSYDPLSPYGYTF.

The J gene is TRBJ2-3, the V gene TRBV15; unclear D gene. CDR3 length equals 16 residues. CDR1 is LNHNV and CDR2 is YYDKDF in the germline V gene (reference sequence). Trimming shortened V by 1 base and J by 0 bases, and 11 bases separated the two germline ends. The CDR3 DNA follows: TGTGCCACCAGCAGAGGCGATAAGAGCAGCACAGATACGCAGTATTTT. Protein sequence: CATSRGDKSSTDTQYF.

The rearrangement links TRBV24-1 to TRBJ2-1; D perhaps matches TRBD2 (6 bases). Deletions cut 7 bases from V and 6 bases from J, with 15 bases between. CDR1 is KGHDR and CDR2 is SFDVKD in the germline V gene. CDR3 size: 14 residues. The CDR3 protein is CATSGGPVFNEQFF. CDR3 coding DNA: TGTGCCACCAGCGGGGGACCTGTCTTCAATGAGCAGTTCTTC.